A single sample gave rise to the 15 T cell receptor beta chains below, sequenced in a study of identifying expanded T cells in peripheral blood. Here immunoSEQ multiplex PCR was the method, and the copy in TCRdb shows in-frame clones only, minus some. The repertoire has approximately 110,000 clones, 85% to 90% of them found once; the top ten carry roughly 17%. The source material was blood. The receptors shown here come from a person aged 18 to 70 in good health.

V usage is TRBV11-3 and J usage is TRBJ2-1; perhaps TRBD2 as D (5 bases). This CDR3 contains 14 residues. Trimming removed 4 bases at V and 5 bases at J, with 12 bases between. From germline, CDR1 is SGHNT and CDR2 YENEEA. For the CDR3, the DNA is TGTGCCAGCAGCTCCGGGGTTAAAGACAATGAGCAGTTCTTC. Amino acids: CASSSGVKDNEQFF.

This clone was found once. This chain links TRBV5-6 with TRBJ2-5; 8 bases align to TRBD2. The CDR3 sequence is 16 residues long. Germline trimming cut 2 bases from V and 4 bases from J; bases unmatched to any gene: 10. Germline V gives CDR1 SGHDT, CDR2 YYEEEE. The CDR3: CASSFPVSSGVETQYF. CDR3 nucleotide sequence: TGTGCCAGCAGCTTCCCCGTGAGTAGCGGGGTAGAGACCCAGTACTTC.

This chain joins TRBV4-2 and TRBJ1-2; 9 bases line up with TRBD1. CDR3 length: 14 residues. Germline assignment: CDR1 LGHNA and CDR2 YNFKEQ. V dropped 2 bases and J dropped 3; count of bases not matched to a gene: 1. The chain's CDR3 is CASSQWTGDYGYTF. As DNA, the CDR3 is TGTGCCAGCAGCCAATGGACAGGGGACTATGGCTACACCTTC.

The genes are TRBV6-5 and TRBJ1-5; D remains ambiguous. Looked up from germline, CDR1 is MNHEY and CDR2 is SVGAGI. V lost 6 bases and J lost 4, with 7 bases in between. The CDR3 covers 12 residues. The CDR3 region is CASRGGNQPQHF. DNA for the CDR3: TGTGCCAGCAGGGGTGGTAATCAGCCCCAGCATTTT.

Written as DNA, the CDR3 is TGTGCCAGCTCCCCTTATGGCAATCAGCCCCAGCATTTT. It specifies CASSPYGNQPQHF. This rearrangement joins TRBV18 to TRBJ1-5, with D uncertain. The CDR3 has 13 residues. The germline V gene has CDR1 KGHSH and CDR2 LQKENI. Trimming cost V 6 bases and J 2 bases, with 8 bases left between them. The variable domain in full, completed from reference TRBV18 and TRBJ1-5, reads NAGVMQNPRHLVRRRGQEARLRCSPMKGHSHVYWYRQLPEEGLKFMVYLQKENIIDESGMPKERFSAEFPKEGPSILRIQQVVRGDSAAYFCASSPYGNQPQHFGDGTRLSIL.

The rearrangement links TRBV19 to TRBJ2-2; 7 bases align to TRBD2. The CDR3 extends over 16 amino acids. V shed 9 bases, J shed 1 base, and the junction held 11 bases outside the gene matches. Germline CDR1 reads LNHDA; CDR2 reads SQIVND (reference sequence). In DNA, the CDR3 is TGTGCCAGCACCGGTATAGGACTAGTGAACACCGGGGAGCTGTTTTTT. Protein: CASTGIGLVNTGELFF.

This clone was observed once. The chain couples TRBV6-6 to TRBJ1-1; 7 bases match TRBD1. CDR3 length: 14 amino acids. Trimming at V came to 5 bases and at J to 1 base, leaving 4 bases not matched to a gene. Germline V CDR1 and CDR2: MNHNY, SVGAGI (reference sequence). CDR3 DNA sequence: TGTGCCAGCAGTCAACGGGACAGGAACACTGAAGCTTTCTTT. Its protein is CASSQRDRNTEAFF.

The chain has TRBV5-1 and TRBJ2-2; the D call may be TRBD1 or TRBD2 (5 bases each). The V gene's germline CDR1 is SGHRS and CDR2 YFSETQ. Trimming took off 6 bases at V and 2 bases at J, with 11 bases between the two ends. This CDR3 has 14 amino acids. This chain's CDR3 is CASTYGDNTGELFF. As DNA, the CDR3 is TGCGCCAGCACGTACGGGGACAACACCGGGGAGCTGTTTTTT.

The V and J genes are TRBV6-6 and TRBJ1-2; the match to TRBD1 covers 8 bases. The trim removed 6 bases at V and 1 base at J, leaving 7 bases unmatched. Per the germline V gene, CDR1 is MNHNY and CDR2 is SVGAGI (reference sequence). This CDR3 is built from 15 residues. In DNA form, the CDR3 reads TGTGCCAGCAGGACGAGGGACAGGCTTAACTATGGCTACACCTTC. The encoded protein is CASRTRDRLNYGYTF.

In DNA, the CDR3 is TGTGCCAGCAGTTCTTACCCCCAACTAGCGGGGGGGCGACGGTACCACACCGGGGAGCTGTTTTTT. This translates into CASSSYPQLAGGRRYHTGELFF. This rearrangement joins TRBV27 to TRBJ2-2; 13 bases align to TRBD2. CDR1 and CDR2 (germline): MNHEY, SMNVEV (reference sequence). The length of the CDR3 is 22 residues. V shed 4 bases and J 3 bases; nucleotides not matched to a gene: 20.

This sequence joins TRBV5-6 and TRBJ2-3, with no clear D. Trimming took off 0 bases at V and 0 bases at J, with 14 bases between the two ends. This CDR3 contains 17 residues. The germline V gene has CDR1 SGHDT and CDR2 YYEEEE. The DNA for the CDR3 is TGTGCCAGCAGCTTGGGACCCCCCGCGTCTAGCACAGATACGCAGTATTTT. As protein: CASSLGPPASSTDTQYF.

V and J are TRBV7-9 and TRBJ2-3; possibly TRBD1 or TRBD2 for D (5 bases each). The CDR3 spans 15 residues. Trimming pared 5 bases from V and 1 base from J, leaving 13 bases between. The germline CDR1 and CDR2 sequences are SEHNR and FQNEAQ (reference sequence). CDR3 bases: TGTGCCAGCAGCCCCTCCGGGACCGGCACAGATACGCAGTATTTT. Protein product: CASSPSGTGTDTQYF.

The genes are TRBV7-2 and TRBJ1-1; 7 nucleotides match TRBD1. V gave up 1 base and J gave up 2 bases; unmatched junction bases: 10. The CDR3 runs to 17 residues. The germline gives CDR1 SGHTA, CDR2 FQGNSA. The CDR3 loop is CASSLGEETGFNTEAFF. The CDR3 DNA reads TGTGCCAGCAGCTTAGGGGAGGAGACAGGGTTCAACACTGAAGCTTTCTTT. The full variable domain, in which reference TRBV7-2 and TRBJ1-1 provide the parts outside the CDR3, is GAGVSQSPSNKVTEKGKDVELRCDPISGHTALYWYRQSLGQGLEFLIYFQGNSAPDKSGLPSDRFSAERTGGSVSTLTIQRTQQEDSAVYLCASSLGEETGFNTEAFFGQGTRLTVV.

V is TRBV15 and J is TRBJ1-1; D possibly corresponds to TRBD1 (5 bases). This CDR3 spans 14 amino acids. V lost 8 bases to trimming and J lost 4 bases, with 17 bases between them. Germline CDR1 is LNHNV and CDR2 is YYDKDF (reference sequence). CDR3 in amino acids: CATGWGPRPTEAFF. DNA for the CDR3: TGTGCCACCGGGTGGGGCCCCCGTCCCACTGAAGCTTTCTTT.

The chain employs TRBV2 and TRBJ2-7, with D possibly matching TRBD1 (5 bases). Germline V gene lookup returns CDR1 SNHLY and CDR2 FYNNEI. With 6 bases removed from V and 7 bases from J, the gap between germline ends came to 19 bases. The CDR3 sequence is 14 residues long. CDR3 loop: CASSQGDRVGEQYF. The CDR3 region has the DNA TGTGCCAGCAGCCAGGGCGATCGAGTAGGGGAGCAGTACTTC.